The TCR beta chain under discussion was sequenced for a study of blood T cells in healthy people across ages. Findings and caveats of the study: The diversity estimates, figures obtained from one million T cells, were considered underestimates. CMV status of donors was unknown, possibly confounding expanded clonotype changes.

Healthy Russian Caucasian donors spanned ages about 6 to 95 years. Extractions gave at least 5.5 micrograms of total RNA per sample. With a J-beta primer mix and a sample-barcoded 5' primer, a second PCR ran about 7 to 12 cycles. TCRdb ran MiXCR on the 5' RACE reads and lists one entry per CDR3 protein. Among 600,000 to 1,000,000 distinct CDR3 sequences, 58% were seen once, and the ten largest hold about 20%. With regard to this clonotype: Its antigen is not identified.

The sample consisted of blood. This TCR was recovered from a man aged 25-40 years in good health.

The CDR3 sequence is CASSLWPEPLNEQFF. As DNA, the CDR3 is TGTGCCAGCAGTTTATGGCCCGAACCCCTCAATGAGCAGTTCTTC. The rearrangement joins TRBV12-3 or TRBV12-4 to TRBJ2-1; D remains ambiguous. V dropped 2 bases and J dropped 6 bases, with 14 bases sitting between them. The CDR3 has 15 residues.